A selection of T cell receptor beta chains follows, all from one sample in a study of blood T cell repertoires in COVID-19. Clones were read by immunoSEQ multiplex PCR, and TCRdb kept only the in-frame ones, dropping some. The sample includes 50,000 to 75,000 clones, around 92% of them seen just once. The sample consisted of peripheral blood. The receptors shown here come from a man between 60 and 75 years old with acute or convalescent COVID-19. The CDR3 runs from the conserved cysteine through the conserved F or W. The order of the fields is D gene, V gene, J gene, clone size, CDR3 DNA, CDR3 protein. A D gene is named only where the DNA matches it firmly. Some rows mark clone size as missing; the rest say once, few, many or name a class of expanded clone.

d_call: .
v_call: TRBV5-8
j_call: TRBJ1-1
clone_size: .
cdr3_nt: TGTGCCAGCAGCCTGGCGGGGGTCACTGAAGCTTTCTTT
cdr3_aa: CASSLAGVTEAFF

d_call: .
v_call: TRBV24-1
j_call: TRBJ2-4
clone_size: .
cdr3_nt: TGTGCCACCAGTGACAGAACAGGGAACATTCAGTACTTC
cdr3_aa: CATSDRTGNIQYF

d_call: .
v_call: TRBV29-1
j_call: TRBJ2-5
clone_size: .
cdr3_nt: TGCAGCCTTCATCCCGGGGGTGGGGAGACCCAGTACTTC
cdr3_aa: CSLHPGGGETQYF

d_call: .
v_call: TRBV30
j_call: TRBJ1-1
clone_size: .
cdr3_nt: TGTGCCTGGAGTGGACAGAGATACACTGAAGCTTTCTTT
cdr3_aa: CAWSGQRYTEAFF

d_call: .
v_call: TRBV5-1
j_call: TRBJ1-4
clone_size: .
cdr3_nt: TGCGCCAGCAGCGGTACCACAGGGTTAACTAATGAAAAACTGTTTTTT
cdr3_aa: CASSGTTGLTNEKLFF

d_call: .
v_call: TRBV18
j_call: TRBJ2-3
clone_size: .
cdr3_nt: TGTGCCAGCTCATCGGGTGGGGCCGGAAGCACAGATACGCAGTATTTT
cdr3_aa: CASSSGGAGSTDTQYF

d_call: .
v_call: TRBV4-2
j_call: TRBJ2-1
clone_size: few
cdr3_nt: TGTGCCAGCAGCCAAGTAGGGGTCCCAACCCTCTACAATGAGCAGTTCTTC
cdr3_aa: CASSQVGVPTLYNEQFF

d_call: TRBD1
v_call: TRBV11-2
j_call: TRBJ1-6
clone_size: .
cdr3_nt: TGTGCCAGCAGCTGGAATGGACAGGGGGTTAATTCACCCCTCCACTTT
cdr3_aa: CASSWNGQGVNSPLHF

d_call: .
v_call: TRBV10-2
j_call: TRBJ2-7
clone_size: .
cdr3_nt: TGCGCCAGCAGTGAGTCGACGGGAGCCCTTTTCTCCTACGAGCAGTACTTC
cdr3_aa: CASSESTGALFSYEQYF

d_call: .
v_call: TRBV7-6
j_call: TRBJ1-6
clone_size: .
cdr3_nt: TGTGCCAGCAGCTTACGAGGCGGGGGTTCTTCACCCCTCCACTTT
cdr3_aa: CASSLRGGGSSPLHF

d_call: .
v_call: TRBV6-1
j_call: TRBJ1-2
clone_size: .
cdr3_nt: TGTGCCAGCAGTGATCCCCCCCAGGACTATGGCTACACCTTC
cdr3_aa: CASSDPPQDYGYTF

d_call: .
v_call: TRBV29-1
j_call: TRBJ1-5
clone_size: .
cdr3_nt: TGCAGCGTTTCAGGGAGCAATCAGCCCCAGCATTTT
cdr3_aa: CSVSGSNQPQHF

d_call: TRBD1
v_call: TRBV19
j_call: TRBJ2-1
clone_size: .
cdr3_nt: TGTGCCAGTAGTATGTGGGGGACAGGGGAGGCTGAGCAGTTCTTC
cdr3_aa: CASSMWGTGEAEQFF

d_call: TRBD1
v_call: TRBV6-5
j_call: TRBJ2-7
clone_size: .
cdr3_nt: TGTGCCAGCAGTTACTCGACCGGACAGGGGGCCTACGAGCAGTACTTC
cdr3_aa: CASSYSTGQGAYEQYF

d_call: .
v_call: TRBV5-4
j_call: TRBJ1-6
clone_size: .
cdr3_nt: TGTGCCAGCAGCCCTCCATCGGGGGACAATTCACCCCTCCACTTT
cdr3_aa: CASSPPSGDNSPLHF

d_call: TRBD1
v_call: TRBV15
j_call: TRBJ2-5
clone_size: .
cdr3_nt: TGTGCCACCAGCAGGGTGACAGGGCGAGAGACCCAGTACTTC
cdr3_aa: CATSRVTGRETQYF

d_call: TRBD1
v_call: TRBV30
j_call: TRBJ1-2
clone_size: .
cdr3_nt: TGTGCCTGGAGTGACCGCGGTCAGGGGGTAGAAGGCTACACCTTC
cdr3_aa: CAWSDRGQGVEGYTF

d_call: .
v_call: TRBV4-1
j_call: TRBJ1-6
clone_size: .
cdr3_nt: TGCGCCAGCAGCCAAGAATACAGGGCTTATAATTCACCCCTCCACTTT
cdr3_aa: CASSQEYRAYNSPLHF

d_call: .
v_call: TRBV20-1
j_call: TRBJ1-4
clone_size: .
cdr3_nt: TGCAGTGCTAGTTCGGGCCGACAGAACGAAAAACTGTTTTTT
cdr3_aa: CSASSGRQNEKLFF

d_call: .
v_call: TRBV2
j_call: TRBJ2-1
clone_size: once
cdr3_nt: TGTGCCAGCACCCTACCCTTAAAGGGGGGGCTGTACAATGAGCAGTTCTTC
cdr3_aa: CASTLPLKGGLYNEQFF

d_call: .
v_call: TRBV7-2
j_call: TRBJ2-2
clone_size: .
cdr3_nt: TGTGCCAGCAACAGAGGAGGATCGAACACCGGGGAGCTGTTTTTT
cdr3_aa: CASNRGGSNTGELFF

d_call: .
v_call: TRBV7-9
j_call: TRBJ1-2
clone_size: .
cdr3_nt: TGTGCCAGCAGCTTCGGGGTTGGCTACACCTTC
cdr3_aa: CASSFGVGYTF

d_call: TRBD1
v_call: TRBV2
j_call: TRBJ1-2
clone_size: .
cdr3_nt: TGTGCCAGCAGTCGGACAGGAGGAGGTTATGGCTACACCTTC
cdr3_aa: CASSRTGGGYGYTF

d_call: TRBD2
v_call: TRBV5-1
j_call: TRBJ2-1
clone_size: .
cdr3_nt: TGCGCCAGCAACTTGGGACTAGCGGTGGGGAATGAGCAGTTCTTC
cdr3_aa: CASNLGLAVGNEQFF

d_call: .
v_call: TRBV3-1/TRBV3-2
j_call: TRBJ2-3
clone_size: .
cdr3_nt: TGTGCCAGCAGCCAAAGGACATCCCGAGGCACAGATACGCAGTATTTT
cdr3_aa: CASSQRTSRGTDTQYF

d_call: TRBD1
v_call: TRBV9
j_call: TRBJ1-2
clone_size: once
cdr3_nt: TGTGCCAGCAGCGTAGCGAGGACAGGAAGTTATGGCTACACCTTC
cdr3_aa: CASSVARTGSYGYTF

d_call: .
v_call: TRBV15
j_call: TRBJ1-2
clone_size: .
cdr3_nt: TGTGCCACCAGCAGTTCAGGGGACTATGGCTACACCTTC
cdr3_aa: CATSSSGDYGYTF

d_call: .
v_call: TRBV29-1
j_call: TRBJ1-1
clone_size: .
cdr3_nt: TGCAGCGTGTGGGGCGGCACTGAAGCTTTCTTT
cdr3_aa: CSVWGGTEAFF

d_call: TRBD1
v_call: TRBV5-1
j_call: TRBJ2-7
clone_size: .
cdr3_nt: TGCGCCAGCAGCTTACAGGTCCCCGGGACAGGGGTAAGCGAGCAGTACTTC
cdr3_aa: CASSLQVPGTGVSEQYF

d_call: TRBD1
v_call: TRBV7-9
j_call: TRBJ2-3
clone_size: few
cdr3_nt: TGTGCCAGCAGCTTCGACAGGGCTGATACGCAGTATTTT
cdr3_aa: CASSFDRADTQYF

d_call: .
v_call: TRBV30
j_call: TRBJ1-1
clone_size: .
cdr3_nt: TGTGCCTGGAGTGAACACTCGGGGGCTGAAGCTTTCTTT
cdr3_aa: CAWSEHSGAEAFF